There are a few counts of the clone carrying this T cell receptor (beta chain). Antigen: not known. This specimen belongs to a study of blood T cells in healthy people across ages. Study-wide points: Long-lived donors carried more naive CD4+ cells and greater diversity than aged donors.

With a J-beta primer mix and a sample-barcoded 5' primer, a second PCR ran about 7 to 12 cycles. One entry per CDR3 protein, called by TCRdb with MiXCR from the 5' RACE reads. This table has approximately 780,000 distinct CDR3 sequences, roughly 24% appearing once. The CDR3 has 17 residues. Trimming shortened V by 5 bases and J by 4 bases, and 24 bases separated the two germline ends. CDR1 MDHEN and CDR2 SYDVKM come from the germline V gene. The same data also contributed to another study, on T cells of mothers and their children. As that report states: Donation came from a few healthy Caucasian mothers together with their six children. Both sample barcodes and 2-4 random nucleotides came from the M1S primer of the second PCR. For unrelated pairs as for related ones, thymic selection shapes TCR recombination output similarly.

This clonotype originated in a boy between 5 and 17 years old in good health. Sequenced material: blood. The genes are TRBV28 and TRBJ2-7, with D perhaps matching TRBD1 or TRBD2 (5 bases each). In DNA form, the CDR3 reads TGTGCCAGCAGTCCTGCTCCTGGACGTTTGGGGGAGTACGAGCAGTACTTC. It translates to CASSPAPGRLGEYEQYF.